The 6 T cell receptor beta chains reported below all come from one sample, sequenced in a study of metastatic and nonmetastatic thyroid tumors. TCRdb called clones again from the PCR reads with MiXCR. The sample lists approximately 41,000 clones, 25% to 30% occurring once. Thyroid surgery was performed in patients who had received no treatment beforehand. Sequencing was carried out using blood. The receptors here all came from a male donor with papillary thyroid cancer or a benign thyroid nodule (not recorded which). Some clones in this sample may be carry-over from other donors' samples.

CDR3 nucleotide sequence: TGTGCCAGTAGTATCGTGAGCTCCTACAATGAGCAGTTCTTC. Protein sequence: CASSIVSSYNEQFF. The rearrangement uses TRBV19 and TRBJ2-1; no definite D call. Germline values: CDR1 LNHDA, CDR2 SQIVND (reference sequence). The CDR3 consists of 14 residues. Deletions cut 3 bases from V and 0 bases from J, with 6 bases between.

This clone showed up just a few times. This chain connects TRBV6-1 to TRBJ1-2; 9 bases are a match to TRBD1. J gave up 4 bases and V 4 bases, and 4 bases lay outside the gene matches. Germline loops: CDR1 MNHNS, CDR2 SASEGT. The CDR3 totals 14 residues. CDR3 nucleotide sequence: TGTGCCAGCAGTGGGGACAGGGATGGCTATGGCTACACCTTC. Its translation: CASSGDRDGYGYTF.

Details on this clone: One base away lies a much larger clone, so this may be a sequencing read error. The chain links TRBV12-5 to TRBJ2-7, with D possibly being TRBD2 (8 bases). In germline, CDR1 is LGHNT, CDR2 FRNRAP. V lost 6 bases, J lost 2 bases, and 32 bases lay in between. The CDR3 consists of 20 residues. The CDR3 region is CASGYGLVETGTRPPYEQYF. As DNA, the CDR3 is TGTGCTAGTGGCTACGGACTGGTCGAGACAGGGACTAGGCCCCCCTACGAGCAGTACTTC. Supplemented by reference TRBV12-5 and TRBJ2-7, the full variable domain reads DARVTQTPRHKVTEMGQEVTMRCQPILGHNTVFWYRQTMMQGLELLAYFRNRAPLDDSGMPKDRFSAEMPDATLATLKIQPSEPRDSAVYFCASGYGLVETGTRPPYEQYFGPGTRLTVT.

This clone occurred many times. CDR3 loop: CASSPGLRSYEQYF. The DNA of the CDR3 is TGTGCCAGCAGCCCGGGACTCCGCTCCTACGAGCAGTACTTC. J is TRBJ2-7 and V is TRBV7-2, with D maybe TRBD2 (6 bases). Trimming left V 5 bases short and J 0 bases short, with 11 bases between. The CDR3 is made up of 14 amino acids. Germline loops: CDR1 SGHTA, CDR2 FQGNSA.

The chain couples TRBV20-1 to TRBJ2-7; D possibly corresponds to TRBD1 (9 bases). V was trimmed by 0 bases and J by 3 bases, leaving 15 bases between them. The CDR3 covers 15 residues. Germline CDR1 DFQATT, CDR2 SNEGSKA (reference sequence). CDR3 amino acids: CSARDSGTGLYEQYF. CDR3 coding DNA: TGCAGTGCTAGAGATAGCGGGACAGGGCTCTACGAGCAGTACTTC.

At least ten counts were recorded for this clone. J is TRBJ2-5 and V is TRBV6-4; D unclear. The CDR3 is made up of 10 amino acids. Germline V gene lookup returns CDR1 MRHNA and CDR2 SNTAGT. V was pared by 2 bases and J by 5 bases, with 0 bases between. CDR3 region: CASSDETQYF. The CDR3, as DNA: TGTGCCAGCAGTGACGAGACCCAGTACTTC.